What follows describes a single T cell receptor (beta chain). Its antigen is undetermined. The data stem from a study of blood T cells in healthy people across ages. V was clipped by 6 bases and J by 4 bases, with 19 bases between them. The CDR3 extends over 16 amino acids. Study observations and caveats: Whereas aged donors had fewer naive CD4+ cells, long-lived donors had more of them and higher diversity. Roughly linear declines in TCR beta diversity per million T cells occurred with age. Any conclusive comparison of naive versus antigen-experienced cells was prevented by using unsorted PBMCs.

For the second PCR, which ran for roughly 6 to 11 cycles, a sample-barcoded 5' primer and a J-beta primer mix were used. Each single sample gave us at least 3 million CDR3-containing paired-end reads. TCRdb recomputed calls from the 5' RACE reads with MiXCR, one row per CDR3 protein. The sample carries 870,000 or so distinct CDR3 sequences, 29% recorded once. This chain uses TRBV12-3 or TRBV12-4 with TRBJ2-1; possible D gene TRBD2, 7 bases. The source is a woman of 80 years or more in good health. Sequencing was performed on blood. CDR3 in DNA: TGTGCCAGCAGCCCCGTAGGGGGGGGACTATACAATGAGCAGTTCTTC. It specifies CASSPVGGGLYNEQFF.